The next 32 T cell receptor beta chains were all read from a single sample in a study of T cell repertoires in cytomegalovirus infection. TCRdb itself ran the reads through MiXCR, one entry per CDR3 protein. This sample has some 350,000 distinct CDR3 sequences; roughly a third occur once, and the top ten carry about 13%. No antigens are known for them. This material consisted of cultured PBMCs, taken from culture after CMV antigen stimulation. These receptors all come from a human donor in good health (CMV status not recorded). Some clones in this sample may be carry-over from other donors' samples.

For this clonotype: Relative to the germline gene, one junction end is altered; a read error may explain this. The rearrangement joins TRBV7-2 to TRBJ2-1; perhaps TRBD2 as D (7 bases). Germline V gene data show CDR1 as SGHTA and CDR2 as FQGNSA. The CDR3 spans 17 residues. The DNA of the CDR3 is TGTGCCAGCAGTTTAGTGGGGGGGTCAGGGGTTCACAATGAGCAGTTCTTC. Translated: CASSLVGGSGVHNEQFF. The complete variable domain, with remaining parts taken from reference TRBV7-2 and TRBJ2-1, reads GAGVSQSPSNKVTEKGKDVELRCDPISGHTALYWYRQSLGQGLEFLIYFQGNSAPDKSGLPSDRFSAERTGGSVSTLTIQRTQQEDSAVYLCASSLVGGSGVHNEQFFGPGTRLTVL.

This chain uses TRBV19 with TRBJ2-3, with D maybe TRBD1 (6 bases). V gave up 1 base and J gave up 4 bases, with 15 bases separating them. CDR3 size: 16 residues. Germline CDR1 reads LNHDA; CDR2 reads SQIVND (reference sequence). CDR3 sequence reads: CASSIGQAVGADTQYF. The CDR3 DNA follows: TGTGCCAGTAGTATAGGACAGGCAGTCGGCGCAGATACGCAGTATTTT.

V is TRBV10-3 and J is TRBJ2-3, with D unresolved. Looked up from germline, CDR1 is ENHRY and CDR2 is SYGVKD. The CDR3 has 13 amino acids. The ends were cut back, 3 bases at V and 0 bases at J, with 4 bases in the middle. CDR3 bases: TGTGCCATCAGTGAAGTCAGCACAGATACGCAGTATTTT. Protein product: CAISEVSTDTQYF.

This clonotype was observed a few times. The J gene is TRBJ1-6, the V gene TRBV7-2; D not certain. There are 11 residues in the CDR3. The germline gives CDR1 SGHTA, CDR2 FQGNSA. V was cut by 4 bases and J by 12 bases, with 7 bases left in between. DNA for the CDR3: TGTGCCAGCAGCTCGCCGGGACCCCTCCACTTT. This encodes CASSSPGPLHF.

In its sample, this clonotype was seen a few times. The CDR3: CATGLTRQGAYEQFF. The CDR3 nucleotides are TGTGCCACCGGGTTAACCAGACAGGGGGCATATGAGCAGTTCTTC. The chain combines TRBV24-1 with TRBJ2-1, with 10 bases lining up with TRBD1. Unmatched junction bases numbered 12, after V lost 9 bases and J lost 8 bases. This CDR3 region has 15 residues. The germline gives CDR1 KGHDR, CDR2 SFDVKD.

There are a few counts of this clonotype. The chain links TRBV20-1 to TRBJ1-1; D not certain. V was cut by 7 bases and J by 1 base, with 19 bases left in between. Germline-derived CDR1 and CDR2 are DFQATT and SNEGSKA (reference sequence). This CDR3 has 15 residues. The CDR3: CSVRAGGSGNTEAFF. The CDR3 DNA is TGCAGTGTCAGAGCGGGCGGGTCAGGGAACACTGAAGCTTTCTTT.

This clonotype was counted at least ten times. The rearrangement joins TRBV7-2 to TRBJ2-3; TRBD1 might be the D (5 bases). The V gene's germline CDR1 is SGHTA and CDR2 FQGNSA. CDR3 size: 17 residues. The V and J ends lost 3 bases and 0 bases respectively, with 16 bases between them. This CDR3 is CASSFMWGNPSTDTQYF. In DNA, the CDR3 is TGTGCCAGCAGCTTTATGTGGGGCAACCCTAGCACAGATACGCAGTATTTT.

This chain uses TRBV20-1 with TRBJ2-1, with TRBD2 identical over 10 bases. V lost 3 bases, J lost 4 bases, and 9 bases stayed unmatched. CDR1 DFQATT and CDR2 SNEGSKA come from the germline V gene (reference sequence). CDR3 size: 16 residues. Here the CDR3 reads CSARRSGRAAYNEQFF. CDR3 nucleotide sequence: TGCAGTGCTAGGAGGAGCGGGAGGGCCGCTTACAATGAGCAGTTCTTC.

J is TRBJ2-7 and V is TRBV20-1; unclear D gene. The CDR3 has 14 residues. The V gene lost 1 base and the J gene lost 6 bases, with 16 bases spanning the gap. Germline V gene data show CDR1 as DFQATT and CDR2 as SNEGSKA (reference sequence). The CDR3 DNA is TGCAGTGCTAGAGGACTGGTCGATAATGGCGAGCAGTACTTC. Protein product: CSARGLVDNGEQYF.

This rearrangement joins TRBV11-1 to TRBJ1-1, with unresolved D. CDR1 is SGHAT and CDR2 is FQDESV in the germline V gene (reference sequence). This CDR3 has 12 residues. V lost 1 base and J lost 7, with 7 bases in between. This chain's CDR3 is CASSLGTNEAFF. The CDR3 DNA sequence: TGTGCCAGCAGCTTAGGAACAAATGAAGCTTTCTTT.

This clonotype has only a few counts. The chain couples TRBV7-8 to TRBJ1-5; weak D call: TRBD1 (5 bases). Germline CDR1 is SGHVS and CDR2 is FQNEAQ. This CDR3 is built from 14 residues. The V end lost 4 bases, the J end lost 4 bases, and 11 bases lay between the germline ends. This CDR3 is CASSSRPGNQPQHF. The CDR3 region has the DNA TGTGCCAGCAGCTCGAGGCCAGGGAATCAGCCCCAGCATTTT.

V gene TRBV12-3 or TRBV12-4 combines with J gene TRBJ2-7; 7 bases line up with TRBD1. This CDR3 is 14 amino acids long. V was pared by 1 base and J by 5 bases, with 5 bases of the junction left unmatched. The chain's CDR3 is CASSLVQGFNEQYF. Here the CDR3 DNA reads TGTGCCAGCAGTTTAGTACAGGGGTTCAACGAGCAGTACTTC.

The gene calls are TRBV28 and TRBJ1-2; tentative D call: TRBD1 (5 bases). The germline V gene encodes CDR1 MDHEN and CDR2 SYDVKM. Trimming removed 5 bases at V and 8 bases at J, with 12 bases between. The CDR3 is made up of 12 amino acids. The CDR3, as DNA: TGTGCCAGCAGTACCGCAGGGCTGGGCTACACCTTC. This gives the protein CASSTAGLGYTF.

The V call is TRBV15, the J call TRBJ2-5; no clear D. V was cut by 0 bases and J by 4 bases, with 3 bases left in between. Per the germline V gene, CDR1 is LNHNV and CDR2 is YYDKDF (reference sequence). This CDR3 is built from 12 residues. CDR3 sequence reads: CATSREGETQYF. CDR3 sequence (DNA): TGTGCCACCAGCAGAGAAGGAGAGACCCAGTACTTC.

This clonotype has a count of ten or more. One end of the junction is discordant with germline, which a read error may explain. The genes are TRBV11-2 and TRBJ2-5; D uncertain. CDR1 is SGHAT, CDR2 FQNNGV, per germline. CDR3 length: 12 amino acids. CDR3: CASSLDGETQYF. The CDR3 DNA is TGTGCCAGCAGCCTAGACGGGGAGACCCAGTACTTC.

This chain links TRBV19 with TRBJ1-5, with D perhaps matching TRBD1 (6 bases). Trimming left V 8 bases short and J 2 bases short, with 22 bases between. The germline CDR1 and CDR2 sequences are LNHDA and SQIVND (reference sequence). This CDR3 has 17 amino acids. In DNA, the CDR3 is TGTGCCAGTGTTCAGGGGCTAGGCCCGCCGGGCAATCAGCCCCAGCATTTT. It is translated as CASVQGLGPPGNQPQHF.

The table lists this clonotype with a few counts. The chain is built from TRBV12-3 or TRBV12-4 and TRBJ1-3; 8 positions match TRBD1. The trim removed 7 bases at V and 1 base at J, leaving 6 bases unmatched. The CDR3 consists of 15 residues. Here the CDR3 DNA reads TGTGCCAGCACCGGACAGGGAAGGTCTGGAAACACCATATATTTT. Protein sequence: CASTGQGRSGNTIYF.

This clonotype has at least ten counts. The chain employs TRBV7-2 and TRBJ1-1; 9 nucleotides agree with TRBD1. V was clipped by 6 bases and J by 1 base; unmatched bases: 3. CDR3 size: 14 residues. Per the germline V gene, CDR1 is SGHTA and CDR2 is FQGNSA. This CDR3 reads CASSLQGANTEAFF. CDR3 sequence (DNA): TGTGCCAGCAGTTTACAGGGGGCGAACACTGAAGCTTTCTTT.

The chain links TRBV5-4 to TRBJ2-5, with unresolved D. The CDR3 spans 13 residues. Germline CDR1 and CDR2: SGHNT and YYREEE (reference sequence). The V end lost 2 bases, the J end lost 4 bases, and 9 bases lay between the germline ends. The CDR3, as DNA: TGTGCCAGCAGCTTTTGGCAAGGAGAGACCCAGTACTTC. Amino acids: CASSFWQGETQYF.

This clonotype was recorded only once. The V and J genes are TRBV5-1 and TRBJ2-2; D is unclear. CDR3 size: 14 residues. The germline V gene encodes CDR1 SGHRS and CDR2 YFSETQ. Trimming removed 10 bases from V and 0 bases from J, with 13 bases in between. The CDR3 loop reads CAGRSGANTGELFF. Written as DNA, the CDR3 is TGCGCCGGGCGAAGTGGCGCGAACACCGGGGAGCTGTTTTTT.

A few counts support this clonotype. A read error may produce the germline difference seen at one junction end. The rearrangement links TRBV4-1 to TRBJ1-1; a weak D match, TRBD1 (6 bases). The CDR3 totals 14 residues. The germline V gene has CDR1 MGHRA and CDR2 YSYEKL. The CDR3 sequence is CASSQDHRVTEAFF. In DNA, the CDR3 is TGTGCCAGCAGCCAAGATCACAGGGTAACTGAAGCTTTCTTT.

Comments on this clonotype: A much larger clone lies one base from this, so it may be a read error. The chain has TRBV7-2 and TRBJ1-3; maybe TRBD1 (6 bases). Germline assignment: CDR1 SGHTA and CDR2 FQGNSA. The CDR3 contains 14 residues. The CDR3 DNA reads as TGTGCCAGCAGCTTAGGCAGGGGTCGAAACAACATATATTTT. Amino acids: CASSLGRGRNNIYF.

This chain connects TRBV19 to TRBJ2-5; 11 positions agree with TRBD2. Germline V lookup: CDR1 LNHDA, CDR2 SQIVND (reference sequence). This CDR3 spans 14 amino acids. V gave up 6 bases and J gave up 5 bases; unmatched junction bases: 5. Here the CDR3 reads CASRLAGGYETQYF. The CDR3, as DNA: TGTGCCAGTAGGCTAGCGGGAGGATACGAGACCCAGTACTTC. Variable domain in full (rest from reference TRBV19 and TRBJ2-5): DGGITQSPKYLFRKEGQNVTLSCEQNLNHDAMYWYRQDPGQGLRLIYYSQIVNDFQKGDIAEGYSVSREKKESFPLTVTSAQKNPTAFYLCASRLAGGYETQYFGPGTRLLVL.

This clonotype has only a few counts. The chain recombines TRBV19 with TRBJ1-3; D unclear. The CDR3 length is 13 residues. Deletions cut 9 bases from V and 0 bases from J, with 9 bases between. The V gene's germline CDR1 is LNHDA and CDR2 SQIVND (reference sequence). CDR3 nucleotide sequence: TGTGCCAGCAGACGGGACTCTGGAAACACCATATATTTT. The encoded protein is CASRRDSGNTIYF.

This clonotype showed up just a few times. The chain is built from TRBV6-1 and TRBJ2-2, with TRBD1 identical over 9 bases. V trimming: 6 bases; J trimming: 1 base; junction bases outside the gene matches: 15. CDR3 length: 19 amino acids. Germline lookup yields CDR1 MNHNS and CDR2 SASEGT. The DNA for the CDR3 is TGTGCCAGCAGCATCGGACAGGGGATTGCGGATTGGAACACCGGGGAGCTGTTTTTT. Its protein is CASSIGQGIADWNTGELFF.

V usage is TRBV28 and J usage is TRBJ2-5, with TRBD1 as a possible D gene (5 bases). The germline V gene has CDR1 MDHEN and CDR2 SYDVKM. The V end lost 10 bases, the J end lost 3 bases, and 15 bases lay between the germline ends. The CDR3 is 13 amino acids. The CDR3 loop reads CATSRDSKETQYF. The CDR3 DNA follows: TGTGCCACCTCTCGAGACAGCAAAGAGACCCAGTACTTC.

This clonotype was found a few times. The V and J genes are TRBV29-1 and TRBJ1-1; 7 bases line up with TRBD1. From germline, CDR1 is SQVTM and CDR2 ANQGSEA. The V and J ends lost 6 bases and 0 bases, in that order; junction bases with no gene match: 4. CDR3 length: 13 amino acids. CDR3 region: CSVEGQLNTEAFF. The CDR3 region has the DNA TGCAGCGTGGAGGGACAGTTGAACACTGAAGCTTTCTTT.

This chain joins TRBV7-3 and TRBJ2-3; D may be TRBD2 (6 bases). There are 15 residues in the CDR3. Trimming stripped 7 bases from V and 0 bases from J, with 14 bases between. Per germline, CDR1 SGHTA and CDR2 FQGTGA. This CDR3 reads CASILVGGSTDTQYF. CDR3 nucleotides: TGTGCCAGCATCCTGGTGGGAGGAAGCACAGATACGCAGTATTTT.

This clonotype was seen many times. The J gene is TRBJ2-1, the V gene TRBV6-2 or TRBV6-3; 8 bases map to TRBD2. Germline CDR1 reads MNHEY; CDR2 reads SVGEGT. J gave up 8 bases and V 7 bases, and 13 bases lay outside the gene matches. CDR3 length equals 15 residues. CDR3 nucleotide sequence: TGTGCCAGCACCGACGGACTAGCCGGATTCGATGAGCAGTTCTTC. Translating gives CASTDGLAGFDEQFF.

This clonotype has ten or more counts. V and J are TRBV7-2 and TRBJ1-5; D is unclear. There are 13 residues in the CDR3. Germline V gives CDR1 SGHTA, CDR2 FQGNSA. V was trimmed by 4 bases and J by 7 bases, leaving 11 bases between them. The CDR3 is CASSSQNGQPQHF. The CDR3 DNA reads TGTGCCAGCAGCTCACAAAATGGACAGCCCCAGCATTTT.

The genes are TRBV11-2 and TRBJ2-1; D is uncertain. The ends were cut back, 0 bases at V and 10 bases at J, with 13 bases in the middle. This CDR3 has 14 amino acids. Germline values: CDR1 SGHAT, CDR2 FQNNGV. Here the CDR3 DNA reads TGTGCCAGCAGCTTAGAGCGAGGCTTTGGGGAGCAGTTCTTC. The encoded protein is CASSLERGFGEQFF.

This clonotype was counted a few times. The chain is built from TRBV11-2 and TRBJ2-3; D may be TRBD2 (5 bases). The CDR3 is made up of 15 amino acids. V lost 8 bases, J lost 5 bases, and 20 bases lay in between. In germline, CDR1 is SGHAT, CDR2 FQNNGV. CDR3 in amino acids: CASAGPKGRRDTQYF. Here the CDR3 DNA reads TGTGCCAGCGCGGGCCCGAAGGGCCGGCGAGATACGCAGTATTTT.